The TCR beta chain under discussion was sequenced for a study of blood T cells in healthy people across ages (dated by TCRdb to about 2015). About the investigation overall: Template switching captured roughly one uniquely barcoded TCR beta cDNA molecule per two T cells in model experiments. To track age-related changes in TCR beta repertoire diversity, the study relied on deep sequencing normalized with unique cDNA molecular identifiers. Four age groups were formed from the donors: young (average approximately 17 years), middle-aged (approximately 40), aged (about 62) and long-lived (about 80). To avoid experimental bias, donors of different ages were spread randomly across the sequencing lanes. Two additional independent replicas of 1 million unique cDNA reads from the same blood draw were analyzed for two donors (one aged 18 to 30 and one aged 80 or older). What the work shows at the level of the full study, not this receptor alone: Compared with the aged group, the long-lived group had more naive CD4+ T cells, fewer expanded clones and increased TCR diversity, suggesting age selection. Conclusive comparison of naive and antigen-experienced compartments was prevented by the profiling of bulk unsorted PBMCs. Observed TCR beta diversity per million T cells fell roughly linearly with age, and a significant reduction was already apparent by age roughly 40. Because the CMV infection status of the donors was unknown, age-related changes in expanded clonotypes may potentially have been confounded. Observed TCR beta diversity correlated strongly with the percentage of naive T cells measured by flow cytometry. Estimates of total diversity based on one million sequenced T cells were considered lower bounds and underestimates.

This clonotype was detected ten times or more. What antigen it recognizes has not been identified. One base away there is no much larger clone; base qualities are not given. Libraries were constructed by 5' RACE. The instrument was an Illumina HiSeq 2500. A second PCR of roughly 7 to 12 cycles was performed with a sample-barcoded 5' primer and a J-beta primer mix. A template-switch 5' adaptor carrying 12 random nucleotides introduced a unique molecular identifier onto each TCR beta cDNA molecule. At least 3 million CDR3-containing paired-end reads were obtained from each sample. All of the RNA was converted into first-strand cDNA using the Mint cDNA synthesis kit, with a TRBC-specific oligonucleotide serving as the primer. Following uracil-DNA glycosylase treatment, all cDNA underwent a first 18-cycle PCR with the universal primers M1SS and BC2_uni_R. The original pipeline was this. Each sample was normalized by randomly selecting 1 million high-quality reads, each carrying a distinct molecular identifier. Reads with shared molecular identifiers were discarded instead of being binned into consensus sequences. MiTCR, with a Q25 quality threshold and the strictest error-elimination algorithm, was used for CDR3 identification, clonotype clustering and error correction. A nonparametric unseen species model with Euler transformation was used to estimate lower-bound total TCR beta diversity. Through fastp at Q25 and MiXCR, TCRdb rebuilt clones from the public reads, retaining in-frame beta chains. For every CDR3 protein sequence, its rows merge into one entry that carries the most common genes and DNA. Clone size and V and J calls follow TCRdb, not the original study. A total of fewer than 1,000,000 distinct CDR3 sequences appear in this sample, 44% of them only once. In total, the top ten clones hold about a fifth of the sample.

Per the germline V gene, SQVTM is the CDR1 and ANQGSEA is the CDR2. From the cysteine through the phenylalanine, the CDR3 covers 13 amino acids. Of all the DNA, just the CDR3 is kept, 39 bases in frame from base 1. Trimmed from V: 4 bases; trimmed from J: 8 bases; junction bases lacking a gene match: 6. Donors were 35 to 40 systemically healthy Caucasian individuals from Russia aged roughly 6 to 100 years. Around 10 milliliters of peripheral blood were collected from each donor into EDTA-treated Vacutainer tubes. PBMCs were isolated by Ficoll-Paque density-gradient centrifugation, with at least 6 million obtained per sample. Total RNA, at least 6 micrograms per sample, was extracted from PBMCs with Trizol reagent. Naive CD45RAhigh/CD27high T cell percentages were measured by flow cytometry on a PBMC aliquot from every donor.

This receptor chain uses TRBV29-1 and TRBJ2-1; 9 junctional bases match TRBD1. The specimen sequenced was blood. This clonotype originated in a man aged 55 to 70 in good health. Read as DNA, the sequence is TGCAGCGTTGGGTTGACAGGGGGAGATGAGCAGTTCTTC. Translated, it gives CSVGLTGGDEQFF.